This T cell receptor (beta chain) was sequenced during a study of identical twins. This clonotype was counted a few times. MiXCR was run by TCRdb on the 5' RACE reads, yielding one entry per CDR3 protein. Of 500,000 to 600,000 distinct CDR3 sequences in the sample, roughly 21% were seen once. The germline V gene encodes CDR1 SGHTA and CDR2 FQGNSA. V was clipped by 5 bases and J by 7 bases; unmatched bases: 9. The CDR3 extends over 16 amino acids. Another study also made use of these data, one on T cells expressing NK-cell markers.

The rearrangement links TRBV7-2 to TRBJ2-1; TRBD2 aligns across 12 bases. The sequenced sample consisted of CD4+ T cells sorted from blood. This sequence was found in a woman younger than 30 in good health. The CDR3 DNA reads TGTGCCAGCAGCCGTGCGGGACTAGCGGGTAGTAATGAGCAGTTCTTC. Protein sequence: CASSRAGLAGSNEQFF.